A single sample gave rise to the 22 T cell receptor beta chains below, sequenced in a study of Graves' ophthalmopathy and Graves' hyperthyroidism. For repertoire sequencing, the TCR beta CDR3 regions were amplified from RNA transcripts. RT-PCR in the first round used HTBI primers; a second-round multiplex PCR followed. TCRdb independently ran MiXCR on the multiplex PCR reads; one entry per CDR3 protein. This table holds more than 1,000,000 distinct CDR3 sequences, about 38% found once. The specimen sequenced was peripheral blood or thyroid tissue (not recorded which). The source is an adult man with Graves' hyperthyroidism.

Of note for this clonotype: A much larger clonotype is one base distant, so this may be a read error. This chain connects TRBV2 to TRBJ1-1; no reliable D call. The CDR3 contains 11 residues. CDR1 is SNHLY, CDR2 FYNNEI, per germline. V was trimmed by 7 bases and J by 3 bases, leaving 6 bases between them. The CDR3 DNA reads as TGTGCCAGCAACTCTTACACTGAAGCTTTCTTT. Translation gives CASNSYTEAFF.

This sequence joins TRBV20-1 and TRBJ1-1; D remains unclear. CDR3 length: 12 residues. From germline, CDR1 is DFQATT and CDR2 SNEGSKA (reference sequence). V dropped 0 bases and J dropped 7 bases, with 9 bases sitting between them. The CDR3 DNA is TGCAGTGCTAGAGATGGTGACCGTGAAGCTTTCTTT. It is translated as CSARDGDREAFF.

This clonotype was recorded many times. The chain combines TRBV4-3 with TRBJ1-1; no reliable D call. The germline V and J ends were trimmed by 0 bases and 3 bases, with 5 bases remaining between them. The length of the CDR3 is 13 residues. Germline lookup yields CDR1 LGHNA and CDR2 YSLEER. CDR3 DNA sequence: TGCGCCAGCAGCCAAGATCAGGACACTGAAGCTTTCTTT. Residues: CASSQDQDTEAFF.

This chain links TRBV19 with TRBJ1-2, with TRBD1 matching 8 bases. The ends lost 5 bases at V and 4 bases at J; junction bases unmatched: 6. CDR1 is LNHDA and CDR2 is SQIVND in the germline V gene (reference sequence). The CDR3 contains 14 residues. CDR3 region: CASSFDRGSYGYTF. The DNA for the CDR3 is TGTGCCAGTAGTTTCGACAGGGGAAGCTATGGCTACACCTTC. Based on the CDR3 plus reference TRBV19 and TRBJ1-2, the full variable domain is DGGITQSPKYLFRKEGQNVTLSCEQNLNHDAMYWYRQDPGQGLRLIYYSQIVNDFQKGDIAEGYSVSREKKESFPLTVTSAQKNPTAFYLCASSFDRGSYGYTFGSGTRLTVV.

This clonotype was counted at least ten times. The chain carries TRBV10-2 and TRBJ2-5; D perhaps matches TRBD2 (5 bases). Deletions cut 3 bases from V and 5 bases from J, with 7 bases between. This CDR3 region has 12 residues. CDR1 is WSHSY, CDR2 SAAADI, per germline. The CDR3 DNA is TGCGCCAGCAGTGAAGACTACGAGACCCAGTACTTC. This gives the protein CASSEDYETQYF.

In its sample, this clonotype was seen a few times. The rearrangement links TRBV7-9 to TRBJ2-7; tentatively, D is TRBD1 (6 bases). The CDR3 length is 14 residues. The ends were cut back, 5 bases at V and 2 bases at J, with 13 bases in the middle. CDR1 SEHNR and CDR2 FQNEAQ come from the germline V gene (reference sequence). As DNA, the CDR3 is TGTGCCAGCAGCATCGACAGGCGCGCCTACGAGCAGTACTTC. The encoded protein is CASSIDRRAYEQYF.

This clonotype has a count of ten or more. This chain connects TRBV11-2 to TRBJ2-7, with 7 bases identical to TRBD1. CDR3 length: 14 amino acids. V shed 5 bases and J 3 bases; nucleotides not matched to a gene: 7. The germline gives CDR1 SGHAT, CDR2 FQNNGV. The CDR3 here is CASSLSGTDYEQYF. CDR3 coding DNA: TGTGCCAGCAGCCTATCCGGGACAGACTACGAGCAGTACTTC. Supplemented by reference TRBV11-2 and TRBJ2-7, the full variable domain reads EAGVAQSPRYKIIEKRQSVAFWCNPISGHATLYWYQQILGQGPKLLIQFQNNGVVDDSQLPKDRFSAERLKGVDSTLKIQPAKLEDSAVYLCASSLSGTDYEQYFGPGTRLTVT.

This clonotype has just a few counts. V gene TRBV30 combines with J gene TRBJ1-2; the D gene is possibly TRBD1 (5 bases). Trimming stripped 5 bases from V and 3 bases from J, with 10 bases between. The germline CDR1 and CDR2 sequences are GTSNPN and SVGIG (reference sequence). CDR3 size: 12 residues. The chain's CDR3 is CAWERGYYGYTF. The CDR3 DNA reads TGTGCCTGGGAGCGGGGGTACTATGGCTACACCTTC.

In this sample, this clonotype turned up many times. V and J are TRBV6-6 and TRBJ2-7; no reliable D call. The germline CDR1 and CDR2 sequences are MNHNY and SVGAGI (reference sequence). Trimming took off 6 bases at V and 3 bases at J, with 15 bases between the two ends. The CDR3 is 14 amino acids. CDR3 protein: CASRSRQTNYEQYF. The CDR3 nucleotides read TGTGCCAGCAGAAGTAGGCAGACCAACTACGAGCAGTACTTC.

V gene TRBV19 combines with J gene TRBJ1-5; maybe TRBD1 (6 bases). The CDR3 spans 14 residues. The V gene lost 3 bases and the J gene lost 5 bases, with 11 bases spanning the gap. Germline V lookup: CDR1 LNHDA, CDR2 SQIVND (reference sequence). The CDR3 here is CASSIRGYDQPQHF. The CDR3 coding sequence is TGTGCCAGTAGTATTAGGGGGTACGATCAGCCCCAGCATTTT.

The rearrangement uses TRBV27 and TRBJ2-7; D ambiguous. V was trimmed by 5 bases and J by 2 bases, leaving 13 bases between them. This CDR3 comprises 14 residues. CDR1 MNHEY and CDR2 SMNVEV come from the germline V gene (reference sequence). For the CDR3, the DNA is TGTGCCAGCAGTACGGCCTCCTCTGCCTACGAGCAGTACTTC. It is translated as CASSTASSAYEQYF.

This clonotype was observed many times. This sequence joins TRBV25-1 and TRBJ2-7; TRBD2 matches 9 bases. Trimming took 6 bases from V and 4 from J; bases not matched to a gene: 10. CDR1 is MGHDK, CDR2 SYGVNS, per germline. The CDR3 is 15 residues long. The CDR3 region has the DNA TGTGCCAGCAGATCCTTAGCGGGAGAACCGTACGAGCAGTACTTC. Its protein is CASRSLAGEPYEQYF.

This clonotype was recorded only once. The chain combines TRBV7-9 with TRBJ2-7, with D unclear. The CDR3 consists of 13 residues. V shed 7 bases and J shed 6 bases, with 16 bases lying between them. Germline values: CDR1 SEHNR, CDR2 FQNEAQ (reference sequence). The CDR3 DNA reads as TGTGCCAGCACCCAAGGCGATCTATCCGAGCAGTACTTC. Its translation is CASTQGDLSEQYF.

This clonotype has a handful of counts. This chain joins TRBV5-8 and TRBJ2-7, with 11 nucleotides matching TRBD2. Losses at the gene ends were 4 bases for V and 0 bases for J; bases not matched to a gene: 3. Germline lookup yields CDR1 SGHTS and CDR2 YDEGEE. The CDR3 extends over 15 amino acids. CDR3 in DNA: TGTGCCAGCAGCGCAACTAGCGGGGGCTCCTACGAGCAGTACTTC. Amino acid sequence: CASSATSGGSYEQYF.

The table lists this clonotype with a few counts. The CDR3 DNA follows: TGCAGCGCGGGGACAGGCCCTAAAGATACGCAGTATTTT. Its translation: CSAGTGPKDTQYF. The chain employs TRBV29-1 and TRBJ2-3; the match to TRBD1 covers 8 bases. The germline V gene has CDR1 SQVTM and CDR2 ANQGSEA. The CDR3 loop spans 13 amino acids. Trimming at V came to 7 bases and at J to 5 bases, leaving 8 bases not matched to a gene.

A word on this clonotype: This may be a read error, as it is one base from a much larger clone. This rearrangement joins TRBV19 to TRBJ1-5; no reliable D call. This CDR3 is built from 15 residues. Germline values: CDR1 LNHDA, CDR2 SQIVND (reference sequence). Trimming took off 3 bases at V and 3 bases at J, with 12 bases between the two ends. The CDR3 spells CASSIRPVFNQPQHF. In DNA form, the CDR3 reads TGTGCCAGTAGTATCCGGCCAGTATTCAATCAGCCCCAGCATTTT.

This clonotype was recorded at least ten times. The gene calls are TRBV10-3 and TRBJ2-2; D might be TRBD1 (6 bases). The CDR3 has 17 residues. Per the germline V gene, CDR1 is ENHRY and CDR2 is SYGVKD. Trimming cost V 2 bases and J 1 base, with 14 bases left between them. CDR3 sequence: CAISEAGQSGNTGELFF. In DNA, the CDR3 is TGTGCCATCAGTGAGGCAGGACAGTCAGGGAACACCGGGGAGCTGTTTTTT.

There are a few counts of this clonotype. The V gene is TRBV6-5, the J gene TRBJ1-5; 8 bases align to TRBD1. The CDR3 length is 20 residues. Germline V gene data show CDR1 as MNHEY and CDR2 as SVGAGI. J lost 5 bases, V lost 5 bases, and 23 bases had no gene match. The DNA of the CDR3 is TGTGCCAGCAGTGACGAAGGAAAAGGACAGGGCCTGGGAAGGGATCAGCCCCAGCATTTT. Translated: CASSDEGKGQGLGRDQPQHF.

Many counts were recorded for this clonotype. V and J are TRBV29-1 and TRBJ2-5; D is unclear. This CDR3 is built from 10 residues. Germline V gives CDR1 SQVTM, CDR2 ANQGSEA. With 8 bases removed from V and 4 bases from J, the gap between germline ends came to 8 bases. The CDR3 region is CSPTRETQYF. DNA of the CDR3: TGCAGCCCCACGAGAGAGACCCAGTACTTC.

The chain is built from TRBV20-1 and TRBJ2-7, with a weak D call TRBD1 (6 bases). The CDR3 length is 13 residues. Trimming shortened V by 6 bases and J by 6 bases, and 18 bases separated the two germline ends. Per the germline V gene, CDR1 is DFQATT and CDR2 is SNEGSKA (reference sequence). CDR3 bases: TGCAGTGCCTGGAGTGTGACAGGTTCCGAGCAGTACTTC. This encodes CSAWSVTGSEQYF.

The chain carries TRBV7-6 and TRBJ2-7; D not resolved. Germline lookup yields CDR1 SGHVS and CDR2 FNYEAQ. This CDR3 spans 11 amino acids. V gave up 6 bases and J gave up 6 bases, with 9 bases separating them. The CDR3 DNA is TGTGCCAGCAGTGACCGGACCGAGCAGTACTTC. It yields the protein CASSDRTEQYF.

This clonotype was seen ten or more times. This chain uses TRBV7-8 with TRBJ2-6, with D perhaps given as TRBD1 or TRBD2 (5 bases each). V gave up 6 bases and J gave up 0 bases, with 18 bases separating them. CDR1 and CDR2 (germline): SGHVS, FQNEAQ. The CDR3 runs 18 residues. This chain's CDR3 is CASRPPGQENSGANVLTF. CDR3 bases: TGTGCCAGCAGGCCCCCGGGGCAGGAGAACTCTGGGGCCAACGTCCTGACTTTC.